This TCR beta chain was retrieved from a study of cytomegalovirus exposure and HLA in healthy donors. General observations from the study: Earlier analysis looked at TCR beta V segments, and most were productive about 87% or about 30% of the time. Some highly shared sequence variants likely arose as a pipeline artifact. Owing to their indistinguishability, certain V segments, notably TRBV6-2 and TRBV6-3, were excluded.

This clone was counted a few times. The antigen remains undetermined. A multiplex PCR was run with 60 Vbeta primers and 13 Jbeta primers. Original methodology: Around 83 million unique TCR beta chains, 9 million to 11 million shared, were counted in a later analysis. Here immunoSEQ multiplex PCR was the method, and the copy in TCRdb shows in-frame clones only, minus some. Clone size and V and J calls were adopted from that table, with D and trimming inferred from the DNA. The top ten hold approximately 8.3% of the sample, which has 150,000 to 200,000 clones, about 13% seen once. The ends lost 4 bases at V and 5 bases at J; junction bases unmatched: 6. The CDR3 covers 14 residues. Germline V gives CDR1 LGHNA, CDR2 YSLEER.

The source material was PBMCs. J is TRBJ2-5 and V is TRBV4-3; 8 nucleotides line up with TRBD1. The source of this sequence is a man aged 45 to 65 in good health and CMV-seropositive. The CDR3 sequence is CASSPGQGGETQYF. The CDR3 DNA reads TGCGCCAGCAGCCCAGGACAGGGCGGTGAGACCCAGTACTTC.